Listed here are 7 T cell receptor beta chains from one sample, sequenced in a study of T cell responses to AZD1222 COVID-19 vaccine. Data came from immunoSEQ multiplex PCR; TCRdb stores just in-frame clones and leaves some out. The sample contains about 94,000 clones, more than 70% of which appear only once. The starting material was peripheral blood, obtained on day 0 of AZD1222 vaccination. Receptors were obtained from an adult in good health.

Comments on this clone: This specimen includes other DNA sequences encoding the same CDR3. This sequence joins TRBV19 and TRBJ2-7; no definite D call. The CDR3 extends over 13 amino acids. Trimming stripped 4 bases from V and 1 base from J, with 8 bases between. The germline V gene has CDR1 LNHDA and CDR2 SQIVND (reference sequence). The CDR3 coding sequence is TGTGCCAGTAGTACAGGCACGTCCTACGAGCAGTACTTC. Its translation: CASSTGTSYEQYF.

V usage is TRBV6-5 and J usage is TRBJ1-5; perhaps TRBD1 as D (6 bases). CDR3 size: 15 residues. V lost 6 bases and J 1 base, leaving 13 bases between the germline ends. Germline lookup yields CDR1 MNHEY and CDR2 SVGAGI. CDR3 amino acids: CASSRQEGSNQPQHF. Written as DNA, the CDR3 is TGTGCCAGCAGCCGACAGGAGGGCAGCAATCAGCCCCAGCATTTT.

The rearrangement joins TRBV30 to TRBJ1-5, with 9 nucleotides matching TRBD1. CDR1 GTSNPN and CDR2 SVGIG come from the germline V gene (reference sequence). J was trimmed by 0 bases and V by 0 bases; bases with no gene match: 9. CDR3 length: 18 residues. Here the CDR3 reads CAWSVPTGGLDSNQPQHF. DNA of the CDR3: TGTGCCTGGAGTGTACCCACAGGGGGCTTGGATAGCAATCAGCCCCAGCATTTT.

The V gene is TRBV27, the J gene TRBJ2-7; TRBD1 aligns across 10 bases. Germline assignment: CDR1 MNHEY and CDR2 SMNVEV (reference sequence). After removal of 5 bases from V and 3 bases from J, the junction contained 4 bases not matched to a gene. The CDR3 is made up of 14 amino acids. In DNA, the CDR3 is TGTGCCAGCAGTCTAGGGGACAGGGGCTACGAGCAGTACTTC. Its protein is CASSLGDRGYEQYF.

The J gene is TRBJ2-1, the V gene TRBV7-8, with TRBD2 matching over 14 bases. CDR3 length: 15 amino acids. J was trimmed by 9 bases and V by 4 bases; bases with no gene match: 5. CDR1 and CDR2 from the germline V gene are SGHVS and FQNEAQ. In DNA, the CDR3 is TGTGCCAGCAGCTGGGGACTAGCGGGGGAAGGTGAGCAGTTCTTC. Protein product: CASSWGLAGEGEQFF.

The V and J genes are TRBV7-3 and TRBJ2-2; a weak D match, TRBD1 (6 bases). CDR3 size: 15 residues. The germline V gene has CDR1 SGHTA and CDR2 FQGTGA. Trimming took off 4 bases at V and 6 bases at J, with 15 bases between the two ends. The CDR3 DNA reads TGTGCCAGCAGCTCGGGTACAGGGCCCGCCGGGGAGCTGTTTTTT. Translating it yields CASSSGTGPAGELFF.

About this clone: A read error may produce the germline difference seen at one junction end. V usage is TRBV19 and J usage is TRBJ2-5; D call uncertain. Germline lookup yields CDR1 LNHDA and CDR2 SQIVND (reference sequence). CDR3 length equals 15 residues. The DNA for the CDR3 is TGTGCCAGCAGTATTGGCCGCTGGGATGGAGAGACCCAGTACTTC. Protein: CASSIGRWDGETQYF.